These T cell receptor beta chains were read from a single sample in a study of blood T cell repertoires in COVID-19. Only in-frame clones appear in the TCRdb table, and some are missing; sequencing was by immunoSEQ multiplex PCR. In the table there are approximately 77,000 clones, approximately 90% of which are singletons. The sample consisted of peripheral blood. These TCRs come from a man aged 50 to 60 with active COVID-19. CDR3s include the opening cysteine and the closing phenylalanine or tryptophan. Each record gives: V gene, CDR3 protein.

V: TRBV4-1
CDR3: CASSQVRGPISSQPQHF

V: TRBV7-9
CDR3: CASSLGLMGTEAFF

V: TRBV28
CDR3: CASSNRGPNQPQHF

V: TRBV20-1
CDR3: CSASTPGQTTYEQYF

V: TRBV6-2/TRBV6-3
CDR3: CASSQRNTIYF

V: TRBV11-2
CDR3: CASSFMGQGNSYEQYF

V: TRBV18
CDR3: CASSPRNGGDTGELFF

V: TRBV28
CDR3: CASSLLGRVRPGINSYEQYF

V: TRBV19
CDR3: CASSFPGYEQYF

V: TRBV19
CDR3: CASSRRGQGVYEQFF

V: TRBV12-5
CDR3: CASGFRQGDTGELFF

V: TRBV28
CDR3: CASSSGTVLREQYF

V: TRBV18
CDR3: CASSSQGVGNEQFF

V: TRBV27
CDR3: CASSPTGINNEQFF

V: TRBV11-3
CDR3: CASSLDALTEAFF

V: TRBV3-1/TRBV3-2
CDR3: CASSKGGLEQFF

V: TRBV2
CDR3: CASTGLVNSPLHF

V: TRBV15
CDR3: CATSRVGGRGYTF

V: TRBV5-4
CDR3: CASSLTEANTEAFF

V: TRBV6-1
CDR3: CASSEVGTGGIQETQYF

V: TRBV4-2
CDR3: CASSQTFGNSPLHF

V: TRBV19
CDR3: CASSPGGPNYGYTF

V: TRBV6-1
CDR3: CASSERGVVTEAFF

V: TRBV28
CDR3: CASSLIRGHHEQYF

V: TRBV11-2
CDR3: CASSLGTDNSPLHF

V: TRBV18
CDR3: CASSPWTSGRGETQYF

V: TRBV6-5
CDR3: CASRDGQGIRETQYF

V: TRBV7-9
CDR3: CASSHGQGRGYTF

V: TRBV7-2
CDR3: CASSQNRGFSYNEQFF

V: TRBV19
CDR3: CASSIGYNEQFF

V: TRBV3-1/TRBV3-2
CDR3: CASSLQGSNQPQHF

V: TRBV9
CDR3: CASSVALGSRTEAFF

V: TRBV3-1/TRBV3-2
CDR3: CASSQVGGKAFF

V: TRBV5-4
CDR3: CASSLEGTGTYEQYF

V: TRBV6-6
CDR3: CASSQQQNLEAFF

V: TRBV7-2
CDR3: CASNHWGDLTDTQYF

V: TRBV5-1
CDR3: CASSVQSTDTQYF

V: TRBV30
CDR3: CAWSGLEGGAYTEAFF

V: TRBV6-1
CDR3: CASSDRGRYGYTF

V: TRBV27
CDR3: CASSLGQGRNTEAFF

V: TRBV10-2
CDR3: CASSVGLAGEQFF

V: TRBV12-3/TRBV12-4
CDR3: CASRGQGPGELFF

V: TRBV7-2
CDR3: CASSPGTSKAKNIQYF

V: TRBV11-2
CDR3: CASSPLGTSGRAKAGELFF

V: TRBV9
CDR3: CASNRGLQETQYF

V: TRBV7-9
CDR3: CASSAPRQRGVFRREQYF

V: TRBV6-6
CDR3: CASSYLAGVSYEQYF

V: TRBV7-6
CDR3: CASSLTDGGHGNTIYF

V: TRBV15
CDR3: CATSREQGAYGYTF

V: TRBV10-3
CDR3: CAISDSGVQETQYF

V: TRBV28
CDR3: CASSGQGGGSNYGYTF

V: TRBV4-1
CDR3: CASSQVGDTDTQYF

V: TRBV19
CDR3: CASSIVRGPTGELFF

V: TRBV5-4
CDR3: CASSGQGARETQYF

V: TRBV5-4
CDR3: CASSLTASGTTDTQYF

V: TRBV6-5
CDR3: CASRGDRRDTEAFF

V: TRBV2
CDR3: CASSRDRGSDTQYF